The 12 T cell receptor beta chains presented below share a single source sample, sequenced in a study of shared clonotypes between healthy human individuals. Sequenced by immunoSEQ multiplex PCR; TCRdb stores in-frame clones only, minus some. The repertoire has roughly 100,000 clones, roughly 66% of them found once; the top ten carry approximately 23%. Sequenced: memory CD8+ T cells sorted from blood. Subset indicated: CD45RO+ cells pooled with CCR7-negative TemRA cells. Receptors were obtained from a woman aged 30 to 39 in good health.

The chain employs TRBV19 and TRBJ2-1; either TRBD1 or TRBD2 may fit D (5 bases each). The CDR3 contains 12 residues. Germline V lookup: CDR1 LNHDA, CDR2 SQIVND (reference sequence). The ends were cut back, 3 bases at V and 6 bases at J, with 6 bases in the middle. CDR3 sequence: CASSIGANEQFF. The CDR3 region has the DNA TGTGCCAGTAGTATCGGGGCCAATGAGCAGTTCTTC.

The gene calls are TRBV11-2 and TRBJ2-2; 11 nucleotides align to TRBD2. V shed 3 bases, J shed 5 bases, and the junction held 8 bases outside the gene matches. Germline V CDR1 and CDR2: SGHAT, FQNNGV. The CDR3 has 17 residues. CDR3 in DNA: TGTGCCAGCAGCTTTAGGACTAGCGGGTTCTCTACCGGGGAGCTGTTTTTT. It yields the protein CASSFRTSGFSTGELFF. Combining the CDR3 with reference TRBV11-2 and TRBJ2-2 gives the whole variable domain EAGVAQSPRYKIIEKRQSVAFWCNPISGHATLYWYQQILGQGPKLLIQFQNNGVVDDSQLPKDRFSAERLKGVDSTLKIQPAKLEDSAVYLCASSFRTSGFSTGELFFGEGSRLTVL.

The chain recombines TRBV30 with TRBJ2-7; TRBD2 agrees at 9 bases. CDR3 length: 15 residues. After removal of 3 bases from V and 2 bases from J, the junction contained 8 bases not matched to a gene. Germline V gene sequence: CDR1 GTSNPN, CDR2 SVGIG (reference sequence). The CDR3 nucleotides read TGTGCCTGGAGCGGCAGACTAGCGGTGGCCTACGAGCAGTACTTC. Translation: CAWSGRLAVAYEQYF.

The gene calls are TRBV7-2 and TRBJ1-4, with D tentatively TRBD1 (5 bases). The CDR3 consists of 16 residues. Trimming took 2 bases from V and 8 from J, leaving 18 bases between them. Germline assignment: CDR1 SGHTA and CDR2 FQGNSA. CDR3: CASSLRQPRGLEKLFF. Here the CDR3 DNA reads TGTGCCAGCAGCTTAAGACAACCTCGGGGGTTGGAAAAACTGTTTTTT. The full variable domain, with the rest looked up from reference TRBV7-2 and TRBJ1-4, is GAGVSQSPSNKVTEKGKDVELRCDPISGHTALYWYRQSLGQGLEFLIYFQGNSAPDKSGLPSDRFSAERTGGSVSTLTIQRTQQEDSAVYLCASSLRQPRGLEKLFFGSGTQLSVL.

The V gene is TRBV7-9, the J gene TRBJ2-1, with 12 bases that match TRBD2. V lost 4 bases, J lost 8 bases, and 12 bases stayed unmatched. This CDR3 has 17 amino acids. From germline, CDR1 is SEHNR and CDR2 FQNEAQ (reference sequence). This chain's CDR3 is CASSSSWTSGIEDEQFF. The CDR3 region has the DNA TGTGCCAGCAGCTCTTCCTGGACTAGCGGGATTGAGGATGAGCAGTTCTTC. The variable domain in full, with the rest retrieved from reference TRBV7-9 and TRBJ2-1, is DTGVSQNPRHKITKRGQNVTFRCDPISEHNRLYWYRQTLGQGPEFLTYFQNEAQLEKSRLLSDRFSAERPKGSFSTLEIQRTEQGDSAMYLCASSSSWTSGIEDEQFFGPGTRLTVL.

The rearrangement links TRBV28 to TRBJ2-3, with D perhaps matching TRBD1 or TRBD2 (6 bases each). Per the germline V gene, CDR1 is MDHEN and CDR2 is SYDVKM. Trimming cost V 2 bases and J 7 bases, with 19 bases left between them. This CDR3 has 16 amino acids. Here the CDR3 DNA reads TGTGCCAGCAGTTTACGTCCGGGGGCGCTGGGGAATACGCAGTATTTT. Protein sequence: CASSLRPGALGNTQYF.

This clone was picked up a small number of times. V usage is TRBV10-1 and J usage is TRBJ2-6; TRBD1 is a possible D gene (5 bases). Trimming removed 5 bases from V and 0 bases from J, with 11 bases in between. The CDR3 is 16 amino acids. Germline V gives CDR1 WNHNN, CDR2 SYGVQD (reference sequence). This chain's CDR3 is CASSTGGVSGANVLTF. CDR3 nucleotides: TGCGCCAGCAGTACAGGTGGGGTCTCTGGGGCCAACGTCCTGACTTTC.

This chain joins TRBV9 and TRBJ2-2, with a tentative D call TRBD1 (6 bases). The CDR3 length is 15 residues. Germline CDR1 SGDLS, CDR2 YYNGEE. Trimming cost V 5 bases and J 2 bases, with 13 bases left between them. The CDR3: CASSLGGSNTGELFF. The CDR3 DNA reads as TGTGCCAGCAGTCTTGGGGGCAGTAACACCGGGGAGCTGTTTTTT.

In its sample, this clone was seen once. The chain carries TRBV5-1 and TRBJ2-7; the D is unclear. There are 13 residues in the CDR3. Germline V gives CDR1 SGHRS, CDR2 YFSETQ. V gave up 2 bases and J gave up 2 bases, with 8 bases separating them. The CDR3 protein is CASSLLYTYEQYF. The CDR3 nucleotides are TGCGCCAGCAGCTTACTCTATACCTACGAGCAGTACTTC.

This clone was picked up one time. The genes are TRBV7-9 and TRBJ2-1; D is perhaps TRBD2 (5 bases). Trimming shortened V by 5 bases and J by 1 base, and 12 bases separated the two germline ends. This CDR3 has 15 residues. The germline CDR1 and CDR2 sequences are SEHNR and FQNEAQ (reference sequence). CDR3 nucleotides: TGTGCCAGCAGCCGCCCCGGCGGGTCCTACAATGAGCAGTTCTTC. Amino acid sequence: CASSRPGGSYNEQFF.

This clone occurred once. The chain is built from TRBV6-1 and TRBJ2-7; D call uncertain. Germline V CDR1 and CDR2: MNHNS, SASEGT. The CDR3 has 14 amino acids. Trimming removed 2 bases from V and 2 bases from J, with 10 bases in between. The CDR3 DNA sequence: TGTGCCAGCAGTGAACCTATCTTTACCTACGAGCAGTACTTC. As protein: CASSEPIFTYEQYF.

In the case of this clone: Only one base separates this from a far larger clonotype, so it likely reflects a read error. This specimen includes other DNA sequences encoding the same CDR3. This rearrangement joins TRBV29-1 to TRBJ1-5; 8 bases match TRBD1. Losses at the gene ends were 3 bases for V and 4 bases for J; bases not matched to a gene: 8. The CDR3 contains 15 residues. Germline lookup yields CDR1 SQVTM and CDR2 ANQGSEA. CDR3 sequence: CSVEAGTGGNQPQHF. In nucleotides, the CDR3 is TGCAGCGTTGAGGCCGGAACAGGGGGAAATCAGCCCCAGCATTTT.